This T cell receptor beta chain was retrieved from a study of technical replicates of blood from a few donors. Only in-frame clones appear in the TCRdb table, and some are missing; sequencing was by immunoSEQ multiplex PCR. The table has tens of thousands of clones, approximately 94% seen once. The TCR was taken from a human donor in good health. What was sequenced was T cells isolated from PBMCs.

The CDR3 sequence: CASRPTGPGVTYGYTF. The CDR3 coding sequence is TGTGCCAGCAGACCAACAGGGCCCGGGGTTACCTATGGCTACACCTTC. The J gene is TRBJ1-2, the V gene TRBV5-6; maybe TRBD1 (6 bases). The CDR3 has 16 residues. CDR1 SGHDT and CDR2 YYEEEE come from the germline V gene. V lost 5 bases to trimming and J lost 4 bases, with 21 bases between them.